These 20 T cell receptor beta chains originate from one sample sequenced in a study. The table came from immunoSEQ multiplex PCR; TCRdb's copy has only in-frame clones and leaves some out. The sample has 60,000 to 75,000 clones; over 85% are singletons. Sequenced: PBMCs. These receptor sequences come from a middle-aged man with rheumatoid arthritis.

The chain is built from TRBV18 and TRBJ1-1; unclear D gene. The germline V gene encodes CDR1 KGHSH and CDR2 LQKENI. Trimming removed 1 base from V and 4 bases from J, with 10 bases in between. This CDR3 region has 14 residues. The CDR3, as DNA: TGTGCCAGCTCACCACGACTGGAAGGCACTGAAGCTTTCTTT. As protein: CASSPRLEGTEAFF.

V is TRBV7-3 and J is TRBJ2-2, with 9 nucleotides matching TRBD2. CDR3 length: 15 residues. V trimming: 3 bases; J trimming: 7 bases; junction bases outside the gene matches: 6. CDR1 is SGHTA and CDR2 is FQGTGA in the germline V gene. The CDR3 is CASSFAGGRNGELFF. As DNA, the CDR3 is TGTGCCAGCAGCTTCGCGGGAGGGCGAAACGGGGAGCTGTTTTTT. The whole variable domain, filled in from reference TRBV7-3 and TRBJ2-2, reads GAGVSQTPSNKVTEKGKYVELRCDPISGHTALYWYRQSLGQGPEFLIYFQGTGAADDSGLPNDRFFAVRPEGSVSTLKIQRTERGDSAVYLCASSFAGGRNGELFFGEGSRLTVL.

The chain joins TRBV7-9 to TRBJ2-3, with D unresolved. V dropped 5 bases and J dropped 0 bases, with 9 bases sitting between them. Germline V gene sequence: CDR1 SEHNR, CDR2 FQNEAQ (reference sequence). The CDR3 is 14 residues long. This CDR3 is CASSLQSSTDTQYF. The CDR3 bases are TGTGCCAGCAGCCTGCAAAGTAGCACAGATACGCAGTATTTT. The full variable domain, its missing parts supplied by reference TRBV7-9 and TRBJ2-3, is DTGVSQNPRHKITKRGQNVTFRCDPISEHNRLYWYRQTLGQGPEFLTYFQNEAQLEKSRLLSDRFSAERPKGSFSTLEIQRTEQGDSAMYLCASSLQSSTDTQYFGPGTRLTVL.

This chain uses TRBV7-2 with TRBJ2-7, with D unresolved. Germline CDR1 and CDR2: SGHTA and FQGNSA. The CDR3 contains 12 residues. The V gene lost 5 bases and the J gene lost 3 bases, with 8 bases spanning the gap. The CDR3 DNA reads TGTGCCAGCAGCCCCCAAAACTACGAGCAGTACTTC. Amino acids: CASSPQNYEQYF.

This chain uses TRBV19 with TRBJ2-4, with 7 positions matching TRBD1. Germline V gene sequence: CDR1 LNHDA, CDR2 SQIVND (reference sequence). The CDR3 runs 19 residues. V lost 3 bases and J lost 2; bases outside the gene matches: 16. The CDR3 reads CASSIFTGVADLSKNIQYF. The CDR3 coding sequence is TGTGCCAGTAGTATCTTCACAGGGGTGGCTGACCTATCCAAAAACATTCAGTACTTC.

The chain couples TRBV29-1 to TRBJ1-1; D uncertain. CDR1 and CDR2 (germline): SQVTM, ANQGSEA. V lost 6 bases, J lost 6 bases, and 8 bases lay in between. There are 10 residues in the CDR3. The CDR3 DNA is TGCAGCGTCCGAAATGCTGAAGCTTTCTTT. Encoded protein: CSVRNAEAFF.

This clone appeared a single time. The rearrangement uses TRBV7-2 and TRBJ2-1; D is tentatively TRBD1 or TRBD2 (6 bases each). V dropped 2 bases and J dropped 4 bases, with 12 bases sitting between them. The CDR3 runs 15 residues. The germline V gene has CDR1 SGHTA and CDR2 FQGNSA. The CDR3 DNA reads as TGTGCCAGCAGCTTACGGCGGGACAAGTACAATGAGCAGTTCTTC. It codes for CASSLRRDKYNEQFF.

CDR3 coding DNA: TGTGCCACCAGTGATAGGGACTTCCTGCTTGGGACAGATACGCAGTATTTT. This sequence encodes CATSDRDFLLGTDTQYF. This chain joins TRBV24-1 and TRBJ2-3, with D possibly matching TRBD2 (6 bases). The CDR3 has 17 amino acids. With 3 bases removed from V and 3 bases from J, the gap between germline ends came to 18 bases. CDR1 is KGHDR and CDR2 is SFDVKD in the germline V gene.

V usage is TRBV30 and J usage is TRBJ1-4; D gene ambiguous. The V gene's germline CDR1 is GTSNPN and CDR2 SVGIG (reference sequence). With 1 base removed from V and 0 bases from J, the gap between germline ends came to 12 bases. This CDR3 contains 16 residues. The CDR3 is CAWSDGLGATNEKLFF. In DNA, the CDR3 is TGTGCCTGGAGTGATGGCCTCGGAGCAACTAATGAAAAACTGTTTTTT. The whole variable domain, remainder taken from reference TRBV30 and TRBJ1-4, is SQTIHQWPATLVQPVGSPLSLECTVEGTSNPNLYWYRQAAGRGLQLLFYSVGIGQISSEVPQNLSASRPQDRQFILSSKKLLLSDSGFYLCAWSDGLGATNEKLFFGSGTQLSVL.

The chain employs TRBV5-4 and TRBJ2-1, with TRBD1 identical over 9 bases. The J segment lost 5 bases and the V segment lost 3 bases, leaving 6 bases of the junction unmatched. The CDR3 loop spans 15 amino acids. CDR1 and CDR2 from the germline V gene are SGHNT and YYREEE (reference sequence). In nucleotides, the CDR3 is TGTGCCAGCAGCTGGTACGGGACAGGGCACAATGAGCAGTTCTTC. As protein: CASSWYGTGHNEQFF.

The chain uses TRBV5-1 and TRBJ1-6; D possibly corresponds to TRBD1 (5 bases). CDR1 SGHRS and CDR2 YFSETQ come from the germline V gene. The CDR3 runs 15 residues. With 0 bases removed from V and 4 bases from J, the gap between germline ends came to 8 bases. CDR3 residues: CASSLAQGYNSPLHF. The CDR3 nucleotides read TGCGCCAGCAGCTTGGCCCAGGGATATAATTCACCCCTCCACTTT.

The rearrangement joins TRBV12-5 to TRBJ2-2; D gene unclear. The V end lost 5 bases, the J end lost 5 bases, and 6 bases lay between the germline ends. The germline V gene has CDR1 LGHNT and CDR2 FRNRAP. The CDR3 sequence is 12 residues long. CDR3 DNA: TGTGCTAGTGGTCCATTTACCGGGGAGCTGTTTTTT. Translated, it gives CASGPFTGELFF.

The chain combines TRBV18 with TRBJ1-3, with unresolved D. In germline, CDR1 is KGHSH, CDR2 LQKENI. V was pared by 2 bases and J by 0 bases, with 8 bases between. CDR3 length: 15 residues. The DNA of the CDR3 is TGTGCCAGCTCACCAGTCCGGGACTCTGGAAACACCATATATTTT. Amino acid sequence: CASSPVRDSGNTIYF.

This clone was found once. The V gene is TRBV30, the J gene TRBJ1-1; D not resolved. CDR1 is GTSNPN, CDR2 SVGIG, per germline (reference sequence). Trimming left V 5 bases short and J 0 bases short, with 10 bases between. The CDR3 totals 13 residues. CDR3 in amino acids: CAWSRVMNTEAFF. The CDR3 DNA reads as TGTGCCTGGTCGCGTGTCATGAACACTGAAGCTTTCTTT.

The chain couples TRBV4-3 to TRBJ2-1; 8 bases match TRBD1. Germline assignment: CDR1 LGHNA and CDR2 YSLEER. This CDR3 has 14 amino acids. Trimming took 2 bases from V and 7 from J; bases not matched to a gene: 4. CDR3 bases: TGCGCCAGCAGCCAAACAGGGGGATTGAATGAGCAGTTCTTC. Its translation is CASSQTGGLNEQFF.

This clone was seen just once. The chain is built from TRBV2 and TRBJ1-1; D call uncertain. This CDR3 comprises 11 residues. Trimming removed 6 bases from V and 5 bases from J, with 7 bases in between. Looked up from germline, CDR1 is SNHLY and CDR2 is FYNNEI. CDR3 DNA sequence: TGTGCCAGCAGACTCAAGACTGAAGCTTTCTTT. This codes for CASRLKTEAFF.

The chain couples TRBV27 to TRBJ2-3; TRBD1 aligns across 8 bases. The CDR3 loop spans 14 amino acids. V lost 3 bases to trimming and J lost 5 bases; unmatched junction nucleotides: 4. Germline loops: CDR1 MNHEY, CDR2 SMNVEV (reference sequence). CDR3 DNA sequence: TGTGCCAGCAGTTTGAGACAGGGGAAAGATACGCAGTATTTT. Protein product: CASSLRQGKDTQYF.

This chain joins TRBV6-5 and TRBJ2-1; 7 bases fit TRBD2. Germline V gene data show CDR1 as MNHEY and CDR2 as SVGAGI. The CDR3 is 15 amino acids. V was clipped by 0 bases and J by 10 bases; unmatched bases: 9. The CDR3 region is CASSYSVGGVPEQFF. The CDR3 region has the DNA TGTGCCAGCAGTTACTCTGTGGGGGGGGTACCAGAGCAGTTCTTC.

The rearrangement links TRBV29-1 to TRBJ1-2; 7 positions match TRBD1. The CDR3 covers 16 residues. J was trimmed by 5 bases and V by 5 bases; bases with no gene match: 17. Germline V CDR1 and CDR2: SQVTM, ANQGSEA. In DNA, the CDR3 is TGCAGCGTTCCCACGGGATACCACAGGGGAGGTTATGGCTACACCTTC. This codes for CSVPTGYHRGGYGYTF.

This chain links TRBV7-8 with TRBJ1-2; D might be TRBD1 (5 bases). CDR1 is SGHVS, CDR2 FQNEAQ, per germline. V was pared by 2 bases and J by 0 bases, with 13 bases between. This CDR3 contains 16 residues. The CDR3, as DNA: TGTGCCAGCAGCTTAACGGGACCGACACCTAACTATGGCTACACCTTC. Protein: CASSLTGPTPNYGYTF.